Each of the 6 T cell receptor beta chains below was sequenced from the same sample in a study of blood T cell repertoires in COVID-19. TCRdb's copy holds only in-frame clones and misses some; the assay was immunoSEQ multiplex PCR. The data hold almost 200,000 clones, with approximately 86% observed a single time. Sequencing used peripheral blood. The origin of the receptors is a man aged 60 to 69 with COVID-19, enrolled during active disease.

V gene TRBV5-1 combines with J gene TRBJ2-1; TRBD1 agrees at 10 bases. The germline CDR1 and CDR2 sequences are SGHRS and YFSETQ. With V trimmed by 5 bases and J by 6 bases, 8 bases remained unmatched. This CDR3 spans 15 amino acids. CDR3 amino acids: CASSSGTGAPNEQFF. The CDR3 DNA sequence: TGCGCCAGCAGTTCCGGGACAGGGGCACCCAATGAGCAGTTCTTC. Supplemented by reference TRBV5-1 and TRBJ2-1, the full variable domain reads KAGVTQTPRYLIKTRGQQVTLSCSPISGHRSVSWYQQTPGQGLQFLFEYFSETQRNKGNFPGRFSGRQFSNSRSEMNVSTLELGDSALYLCASSSGTGAPNEQFFGPGTRLTVL.

The chain combines TRBV12-3 or TRBV12-4 with TRBJ1-1; D uncertain. CDR3 length: 12 amino acids. V shed 0 bases and J shed 9 bases, with 8 bases lying between them. DNA of the CDR3: TGTGCCAGCAGTTTAGCGGGAGGCAAAGCTTTCTTT. Its protein is CASSLAGGKAFF.

CDR3 nucleotide sequence: TGTGCCAGCATGATATCCGGGACAGGAAGAAATACGCAGTATTTT. This codes for CASMISGTGRNTQYF. The rearrangement joins TRBV6-5 to TRBJ2-3; 8 nucleotides line up with TRBD1. The CDR3 extends over 15 amino acids. The germline CDR1 and CDR2 sequences are MNHEY and SVGAGI. V gave up 7 bases and J gave up 7 bases; unmatched junction bases: 13.

The V call is TRBV27, the J call TRBJ2-5; 10 positions agree with TRBD1. There are 14 residues in the CDR3. Germline values: CDR1 MNHEY, CDR2 SMNVEV (reference sequence). V shed 6 bases, J shed 7 bases, and the junction held 8 bases outside the gene matches. The CDR3 is CASRRQGAAGTQYF. CDR3 nucleotides: TGTGCCAGCAGGCGACAGGGGGCCGCTGGGACCCAGTACTTC.

This clone was seen more than once but under ten times. At one end, the junction sequence differs from germline, possibly due to a read error. The chain uses TRBV5-1 and TRBJ1-2; 9 bases match TRBD1. The germline CDR1 and CDR2 sequences are SGHRS and YFSETQ. The CDR3 is 14 residues long. The CDR3 loop is CASSLGQGIHGYTF. The CDR3, as DNA: TGCGCCAGCAGTTTGGGACAGGGTATTCATGGCTACACCTTC.

The chain uses TRBV6-5 and TRBJ2-1; TRBD1 is a possible D gene (6 bases). Per germline, CDR1 MNHEY and CDR2 SVGAGI. The length of the CDR3 is 14 residues. The V gene lost 6 bases and the J gene lost 4 bases, with 13 bases spanning the gap. The CDR3 sequence: CASRPRQAYNEQFF. The CDR3 DNA follows: TGTGCCAGCAGACCTAGACAGGCGTACAATGAGCAGTTCTTC.